These T cell receptor beta chains were read from a single sample in a study. TCRdb processed the RT-PCR reads anew with MiXCR; each CDR3 protein has one entry. The table has about 680,000 distinct CDR3 sequences, about 14% seen once; the top ten hold roughly 4%. The sequencing sample was made of memory CD4+ T cells from blood. Receptors originate from a female donor in good health, serving as a healthy control. The CDR3 runs from the conserved cysteine through the conserved F or W. The D gene is left open where the match is weak. Expanded clones get a size class; other rows say once, few or many, or leave the size out.

13,TRBJ1-5,NA,TRBV11-2,many,TGTGCCAGCAGCTTAGGACTCAATCAGCCCCAGCATTTT,CASSLGLNQPQHF
13,TRBJ1-5,NA,TRBV30,few,TGTGCCTGGAATCTAGGCACCAATCAGCCCCAGCATTTT,CAWNLGTNQPQHF
12,TRBJ1-1,NA,TRBV2,few,TGTGCCAGCAGCCGGGGGCCGGACCGAGCTTTCTTT,CASSRGPDRAFF
13,TRBJ2-7,NA,TRBV15,few,TGTGCCACCAGCAGAGATTCATTAGAGGAGCAGTACTTC,CATSRDSLEEQYF
14,TRBJ2-5,TRBD2,TRBV7-2,many,TGTGCCAGCAGCTTAGACGGACTAGCGAAGACCCAGTACTTC,CASSLDGLAKTQYF
19,TRBJ1-1,NA,TRBV20-1,few,TGCAGTGCTAGAGATAATTCACTGCGGGGTCCTCTCATGAACACTGAAGCTTTCTTT,CSARDNSLRGPLMNTEAFF
16,TRBJ1-6,TRBD1,TRBV6-5,few,TGTGCCAGCAGTTACTCGACAGGGGTAGGCAATTCACCCCTCCACTTT,CASSYSTGVGNSPLHF
18,TRBJ2-7,NA,TRBV15,NA,TGTGCCACCAGCAGAGTCAGGAGTAGCGATCCTTTTGGCTACGAGCAGTACTTC,CATSRVRSSDPFGYEQYF
13,TRBJ2-7,NA,TRBV5-1,NA,TGCGCCAGCAGCTTGGGCTTTCCGGGGGAGCAGTACTTC,CASSLGFPGEQYF
14,TRBJ1-2,NA,TRBV2,NA,TGTGCCAGCAGGCCGCGGGAGGGACCCAATGGCTACACCTTC,CASRPREGPNGYTF
14,TRBJ1-5,NA,TRBV20-1,few,TGCAGTGCTAGACCGGGAGCTAGCAATCAGCCCCAGCATTTT,CSARPGASNQPQHF
13,TRBJ1-2,TRBD1,TRBV20-1,many,TGCAGTGTCAAGGGACAGGGTGATCCTGGCTACACCTTC,CSVKGQGDPGYTF
13,TRBJ2-4,NA,TRBV20-1,many,TGCAGTGCTCCAGCGTTAGAGTTGGACATTCAGTACTTC,CSAPALELDIQYF
11,TRBJ2-3,NA,TRBV24-1,many,TGTGCCACCCTATGGCGGACCGTGTTTGATTTT,CATLWRTVFDF
13,TRBJ1-4,NA,TRBV6-6,few,TGTGCCAGCAGTGCCGGGGGGGATGAAAAACTGTTTTTT,CASSAGGDEKLFF
13,TRBJ2-1,NA,TRBV12-3/TRBV12-4,many,TGTGCCAGCAGTCCCGGACCTTACAATGAGCAGTTCTTC,CASSPGPYNEQFF
11,TRBJ2-3,NA,TRBV12-3/TRBV12-4,many,TGTGCCAGCAGTTTTTCGGATACGCAGTATTTT,CASSFSDTQYF
16,TRBJ1-5,NA,TRBV20-1,NA,TGCAGTGCTAGTGGGCAGGATTATTATAGCAATCAGCCCCAGCATTTT,CSASGQDYYSNQPQHF
15,TRBJ2-7,NA,TRBV7-9,NA,TGTGCCAGCATCTTAAGGGTGGGAAGCGAGAACGAGCAGTACTTC,CASILRVGSENEQYF
16,TRBJ2-1,NA,TRBV5-6,NA,TGTGCCAGCAGCTTAGTTCGACTGATCTCCTACAATGAGCAGTTCTTC,CASSLVRLISYNEQFF
13,TRBJ2-5,NA,TRBV28,NA,TGTGCCAGCAGTCCTTACAAGGAAGAGACCCAGTACTTC,CASSPYKEETQYF
16,TRBJ2-1,NA,TRBV7-9,few,TGTGCCAGCAGCGCCCGTGGCCGGGGGACCTACAATGAGCAGTTCTTC,CASSARGRGTYNEQFF
13,TRBJ1-1,NA,TRBV10-2,NA,TGCGCCAGCAGTGAGCGGCAGAACACTGAAGCTTTCTTT,CASSERQNTEAFF
15,TRBJ1-5,NA,TRBV5-1,few,TGCGCCAGCAGCTTGGATGGACAGCACAATCAGCCCCAGCATTTT,CASSLDGQHNQPQHF
15,TRBJ2-1,NA,TRBV2,NA,TGTGCCAGCAGTGTGGAAGGGGGGAACTACAATGAGCAGTTCTTC,CASSVEGGNYNEQFF
12,TRBJ2-1,NA,TRBV18,NA,TGTGCCAGCTCACCCCTGACATATGAGCAGTTCTTC,CASSPLTYEQFF
15,TRBJ2-7,TRBD2,TRBV5-1,NA,TGCGCCAGCAGCTTAGCGGGGGACCCAACCTACGAGCAGTACTTC,CASSLAGDPTYEQYF
11,TRBJ2-7,NA,TRBV7-2,many,TGTGCCAGCAGCTTAGCCCACGAGCAGTACTTC,CASSLAHEQYF
13,TRBJ2-7,NA,TRBV7-2,NA,TGTGCCAGCAGCTCGGAACAGTTGCTTGAGCAGTACTTC,CASSSEQLLEQYF
14,TRBJ1-1,TRBD1,TRBV6-2/TRBV6-3,NA,TGTGCCAGCAGTCCCCCCCGAGGGACAGGGGCCGCTTTCTTT,CASSPPRGTGAAFF
13,TRBJ2-1,NA,TRBV11-3,NA,TGTGCCAGCAGCTTACCGGGAGTGGGTGAGCAGTTCTTC,CASSLPGVGEQFF
14,TRBJ2-4,TRBD1,TRBV25-1,NA,TGTGCCAGCAGTGCCACAGGGGTGAGGAACATTCAGTACTTC,CASSATGVRNIQYF
15,TRBJ2-1,TRBD2,TRBV7-2,many,TGTGCCAGCAGCTTAAGGGCTAGCGGGAACAATGAGCAGTTCTTC,CASSLRASGNNEQFF
16,TRBJ1-1,NA,TRBV7-8,NA,TGTGCCAGCAGCTTAGACAGGGCGCCAATGAACACTGAAGCTTTCTTT,CASSLDRAPMNTEAFF
18,TRBJ2-1,TRBD1,TRBV6-2/TRBV6-3,few,TGTGCCAGCAGTTACACCCAACACCAGGGGGCCTACTACAATGAGCAGTTCTTC,CASSYTQHQGAYYNEQFF
13,TRBJ2-1,TRBD1,TRBV18,NA,TGTGCCAGCTCACCACCCCAGGGGGATGAGCAGTTCTTC,CASSPPQGDEQFF
16,TRBJ1-1,NA,TRBV6-5,many,TGTGCCAGCAGTTACTCGACTACGGCCATGAACACTGAAGCTTTCTTT,CASSYSTTAMNTEAFF
15,TRBJ2-5,NA,TRBV6-6,NA,TGTGCCAGCAGAGGCGCACGGAACGGCCAAGAGACCCAGTACTTC,CASRGARNGQETQYF
15,TRBJ1-4,TRBD1,TRBV5-4,once,TGTGCCAGCAGCTTGGCCGGGACAGGGGCGGAAAAACTGTTTTTT,CASSLAGTGAEKLFF
15,TRBJ1-2,TRBD1,TRBV9,few,TGTGCCAGCAGCGTAGGGGACAGGGGGTCCTATGGCTACACCTTC,CASSVGDRGSYGYTF
17,TRBJ1-3,TRBD1,TRBV5-1,NA,TGCGCCAGCAGCCTCACCGGGACAGGGTACTCTGGAAACACCATATATTTT,CASSLTGTGYSGNTIYF
14,TRBJ2-2,TRBD1,TRBV29-1,NA,TGCAGCGTTGGACAGGGGGTGGACACCGGGGAGCTGTTTTTT,CSVGQGVDTGELFF
17,TRBJ2-1,TRBD2,TRBV4-2,NA,TGTGCCAGCAGCCAAGGGACTAGCGGGAGCTTGTGGAATGAGCAGTTCTTC,CASSQGTSGSLWNEQFF
15,TRBJ2-3,NA,TRBV6-5,many,TGTGCCAGCAGTTATGGGTGGGCAATTGAAGATACGCAGTATTTT,CASSYGWAIEDTQYF
15,TRBJ2-2,NA,TRBV12-3/TRBV12-4,NA,TGTGCCAGCAGTGCGGGACTCCCGAACACCGGGGAGCTGTTTTTT,CASSAGLPNTGELFF
17,TRBJ2-1,TRBD2,TRBV27,many,TGTGCCAGCAGGACAGGGACTAGCGGGAGGGCCTACAATGAGCAGTTCTTC,CASRTGTSGRAYNEQFF
17,TRBJ1-6,NA,TRBV7-9,NA,TGTGCCAGCAGCCCGAGGGGCGGGGGTGATCCTAATTCACCCCTCCACTTT,CASSPRGGGDPNSPLHF
15,TRBJ2-3,TRBD1,TRBV28,many,TGTGCCAGCAGTTCCGGACAGGGGGCTGGAGATACGCAGTATTTT,CASSSGQGAGDTQYF
14,TRBJ2-1,NA,TRBV28,NA,TGTGCCAGCAGGAGGGAAAGCTCCTACAATGAGCAGTTCTTC,CASRRESSYNEQFF
12,TRBJ2-1,NA,TRBV7-2,many,TGTGCCAGCAGCTTAGATGACGTTGGATGGTTCTTC,CASSLDDVGWFF